The source of this TCR beta chain is a study of memory CD4+ T cells and cytomegalovirus serostatus (dated by TCRdb to the late 2010s). Context from the whole study: The approximately 35 healthy Belgian adults in the cohort included 9 who were CMV seropositive and roughly 25 who were CMV seronegative. CD4+ memory TCRbeta repertoires of a Belgian cohort with known cytomegalovirus serostatus were sequenced in order to replicate a published TCR-based CMV serostatus classifier. Study-level results and caveats: Only CD4+CD45RO+ memory cells were sequenced, in contrast to the original study, in which naive and memory CD4+ and CD8+ populations were covered. The results were interpreted as suggesting that the CMV-associated TCR signature is mostly present in the CD4+ memory repertoire. Of fewer than 200 previously reported CMV-associated TCRbeta sequences, about 72 appeared in the CD4+ memory repertoires, each in one to five individuals. On the Belgian cohort, the classifier based on the original framework reached a median bootstrapped AUC of approximately 0.95, with a 95% CI of 0.76-1.00. For CMV serostatus prediction, a median bootstrapped AUC of about 0.95 was reached with the original framework, and a median bootstrapped AUC of roughly 0.89 was reached with a US-trained random forest.

V sheds 4 bases and J sheds 0 bases, leaving 14 bases between their ends. The CDR3 covers 16 residues, taking in both the cysteine and the phenylalanine. The read is trimmed to its CDR3 DNA, 48 bases read in frame from base 1. Via the germline V gene, CDR1 is SGDLS and CDR2 YYNGEE. A FACSAria II was used to sort memory CD4+ T cells, defined as single viable CD3+CD4+CD8-CD45RO+ cells. CMV serostatus was determined with a Roche Elecsys assay detecting serum IgG against CMV pp150, pp28, p38 and p52. Following thawing, total CD4+ T cells were enriched through positive selection using CD4 magnetic microbeads. Samples originated from another study that specifically interrogated the CD4+ T cell memory repertoire. Peripheral blood mononuclear cells were isolated and cryopreserved according to standard operating procedures, and serum was kept at -80 degrees C. Staining used CD3-PerCP (BW264/56), CD4-APC (RPA-T4), CD45RO-PE (UCHT1) and CD8-Pacific Orange (3B5) antibodies, with Sytox blue excluding non-viable cells.

Genomic DNA was extracted from sorted cells with the Quick-DNA Microprep Kit. Amplification of TCRbeta DNA was done with the immunoSEQ hsTCRbeta kit, following the protocol from the manufacturer. TCRbeta libraries were sequenced on an Illumina MiSeq instrument. As for the authors' bioinformatics: After out-of-frame sequences were removed, millions of distinct TCRbeta sequences remained, averaging about 67,000 per individual. Each individual was scored according to the count of fewer than 200 previously reported CMV-associated TCRbeta sequences and the total productive distinct TCRbeta count. A beta-binomial model was reimplemented in Python, and random forests from scikit-learn, run with default parameters, were trained on data from the US cohort. Classifier performance on the Belgian cohort was reported as the median AUC with percentile confidence intervals calculated over 10,000 bootstrap iterations. The table comes from immuneACCESS by way of TCRdb, which keeps in-frame sequences with V and J called. Part of the clones is missing from these tables; in studies checked, under half for an unresolved V gene and the rest for unknown reasons. Clone size and the V and J calls come from that table; the DNA yielded D and trimming. In this sample the table shows about 40,000 clones, around 78% of which occur a single time. The ten largest make up roughly 0.6% of the sample.

A remark on this clone: What this receptor recognizes is not known. No much larger clone is present one base from it, and per-base qualities are unavailable.

The sample taken for sequencing was memory CD4+ T cells from blood. The sequence was collected from an adult in good health and CMV-seronegative. The receptor chain draws on TRBV9 and TRBJ1-3; the D segment cannot be called with confidence. CDR3 protein: CASSPQTRSSGNTIYF. DNA sequence: TGTGCCAGCAGCCCACAGACACGGTCCTCTGGAAACACCATATATTTT.